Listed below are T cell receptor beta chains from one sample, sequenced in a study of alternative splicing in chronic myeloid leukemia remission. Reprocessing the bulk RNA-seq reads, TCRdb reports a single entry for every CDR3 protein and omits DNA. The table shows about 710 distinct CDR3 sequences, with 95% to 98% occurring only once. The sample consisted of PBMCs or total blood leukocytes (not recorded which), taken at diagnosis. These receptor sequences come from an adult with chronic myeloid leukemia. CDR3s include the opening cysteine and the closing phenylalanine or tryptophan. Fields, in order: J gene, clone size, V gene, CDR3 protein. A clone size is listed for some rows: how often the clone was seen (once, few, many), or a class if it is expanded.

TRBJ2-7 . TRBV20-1 CSASTYEQYF
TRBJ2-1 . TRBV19 CASSIGRGYNEQFF
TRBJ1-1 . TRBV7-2 CASSLGRGPTEAFF
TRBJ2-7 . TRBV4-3 CASSQDGPGTSSYEQYF
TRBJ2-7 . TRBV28 CASRRGITYEQYF
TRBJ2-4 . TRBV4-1 CASSQDMIRDKNIQYF
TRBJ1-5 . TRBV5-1 CASSGTPNQPQHF
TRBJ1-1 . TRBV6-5 CASSYSTPNTEAFF
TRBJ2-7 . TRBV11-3 CASSLGPLSYEQYF
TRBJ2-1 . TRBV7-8 CASSLERGGEQFF
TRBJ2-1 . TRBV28 CASNINRGQVGEQFF
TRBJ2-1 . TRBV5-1 CASSLEASGYSYNEQFF
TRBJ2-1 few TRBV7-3 CASSLLGQGIYEQFF
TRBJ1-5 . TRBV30 CAWRERGSNQPQHF
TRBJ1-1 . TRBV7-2 CASSSGTGVLGTEAFF
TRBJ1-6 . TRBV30 CAWSVSGTSSYNSPLHF
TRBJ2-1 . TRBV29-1 CSSQGRTSGSGSYNEQFF
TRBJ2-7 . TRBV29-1 CSARGGTGHEQYF
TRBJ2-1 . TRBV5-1 CASSSELGGQFF
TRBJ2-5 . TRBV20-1 CSAWDSSRVETQYF
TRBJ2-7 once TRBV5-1 CASSLVGDPYEQYF
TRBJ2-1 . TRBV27 CASSLLQTGAVYNEQFF
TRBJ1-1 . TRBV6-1 CASLRDRDLAEAFF
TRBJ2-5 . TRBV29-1 CSVAGGPETQYF
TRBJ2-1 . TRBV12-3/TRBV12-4 CASSFGSYNEQFF
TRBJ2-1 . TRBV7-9 CASSLVFGGTPYNEQFF
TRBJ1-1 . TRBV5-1 CASSLGNGNTEAFF
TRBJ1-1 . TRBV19 CASSRYTDTEAFF
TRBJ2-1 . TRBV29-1 CSVDSPRRYNEQFF
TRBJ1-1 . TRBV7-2 CASSLKGGNTEAFF
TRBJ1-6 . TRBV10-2 CASREGQSNSPLHF
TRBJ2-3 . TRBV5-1 CASSLPQGNTDTQYF
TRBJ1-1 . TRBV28 CASSWLGRKNTEAFF
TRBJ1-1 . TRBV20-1 CSAYRPENTEAFF
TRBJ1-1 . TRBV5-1 CASSLVGANTEAFF
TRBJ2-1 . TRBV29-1 CSVEPGLAGNEQFF
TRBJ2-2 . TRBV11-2 CASSFTNTGELFF
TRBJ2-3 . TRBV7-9 CASSLSGRVADTQYF
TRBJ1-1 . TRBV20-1 CSATMVTGKKASNTEAFF
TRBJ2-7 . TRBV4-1 CASSQPTSGEPYEQYF
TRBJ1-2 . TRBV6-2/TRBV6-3 CASSYRGRANYGYTF
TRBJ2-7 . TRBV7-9 CASSLATGGYEQYF
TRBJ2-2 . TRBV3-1 CASRRTGNHDTGELFF
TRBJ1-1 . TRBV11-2 CASSLWSGATEAFF
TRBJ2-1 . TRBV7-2 CASSLAPIARTGGSYNEQFF
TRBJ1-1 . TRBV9 CASSVLGAGMNTEAFF
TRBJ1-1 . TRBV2 CASREMNTEAFF
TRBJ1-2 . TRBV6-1 CASSGIDRPYGYTF
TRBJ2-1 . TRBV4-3 CASSQRAQWGYNEQFF